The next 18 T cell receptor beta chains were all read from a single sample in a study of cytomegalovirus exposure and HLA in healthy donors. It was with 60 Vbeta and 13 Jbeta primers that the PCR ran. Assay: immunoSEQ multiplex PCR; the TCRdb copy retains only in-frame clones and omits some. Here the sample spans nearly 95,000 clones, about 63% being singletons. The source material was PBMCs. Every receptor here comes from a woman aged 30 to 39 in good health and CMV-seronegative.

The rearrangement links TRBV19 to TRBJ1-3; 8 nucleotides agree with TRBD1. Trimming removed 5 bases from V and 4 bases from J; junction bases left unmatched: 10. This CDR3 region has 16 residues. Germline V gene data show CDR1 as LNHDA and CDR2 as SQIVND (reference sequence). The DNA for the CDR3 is TGTGCCAGTAGTCCGGGGACAGGCCCTTCCGGAAACACCATATATTTT. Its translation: CASSPGTGPSGNTIYF.

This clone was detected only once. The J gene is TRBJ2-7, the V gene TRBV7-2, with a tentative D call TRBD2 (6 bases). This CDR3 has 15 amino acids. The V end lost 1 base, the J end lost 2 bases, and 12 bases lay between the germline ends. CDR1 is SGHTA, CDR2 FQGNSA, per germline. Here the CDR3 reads CASSLGSSGTYEQYF. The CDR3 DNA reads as TGTGCCAGCAGCTTAGGTAGTAGCGGTACCTACGAGCAGTACTTC.

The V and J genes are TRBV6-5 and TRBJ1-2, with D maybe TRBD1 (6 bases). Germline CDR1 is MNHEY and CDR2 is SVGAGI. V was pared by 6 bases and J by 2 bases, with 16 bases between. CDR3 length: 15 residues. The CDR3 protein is CASRPGQRKNYGYTF. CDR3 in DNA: TGTGCCAGCAGACCGGGACAAAGGAAAAACTATGGCTACACCTTC.

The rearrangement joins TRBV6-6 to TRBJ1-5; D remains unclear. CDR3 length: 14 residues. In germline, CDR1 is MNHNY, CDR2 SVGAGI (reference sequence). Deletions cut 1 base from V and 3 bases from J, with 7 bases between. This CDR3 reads CASSYLANNQPQHF. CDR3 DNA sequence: TGTGCCAGCAGTTACTTAGCTAACAATCAGCCCCAGCATTTT.

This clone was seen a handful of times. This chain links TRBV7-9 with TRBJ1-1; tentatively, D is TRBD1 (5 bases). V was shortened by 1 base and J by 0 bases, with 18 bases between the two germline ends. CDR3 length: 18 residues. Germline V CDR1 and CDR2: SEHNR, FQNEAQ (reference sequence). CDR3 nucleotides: TGTGCCAGCAGCTTAGAGGGACGGGGGATATCCATGAACACTGAAGCTTTCTTT. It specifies CASSLEGRGISMNTEAFF.

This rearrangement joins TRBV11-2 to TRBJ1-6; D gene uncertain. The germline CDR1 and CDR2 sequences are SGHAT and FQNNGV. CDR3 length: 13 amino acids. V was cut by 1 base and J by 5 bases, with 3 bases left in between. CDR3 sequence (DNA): TGTGCCAGCAGCTTAGCTAATAATTCACCCCTCCACTTT. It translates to CASSLANNSPLHF.

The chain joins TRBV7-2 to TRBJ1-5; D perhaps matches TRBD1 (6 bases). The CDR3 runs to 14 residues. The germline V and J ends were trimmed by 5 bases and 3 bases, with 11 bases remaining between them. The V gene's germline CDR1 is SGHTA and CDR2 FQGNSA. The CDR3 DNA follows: TGTGCCAGCAGCGTGGACAGTTCCAATCAGCCCCAGCATTTT. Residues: CASSVDSSNQPQHF.

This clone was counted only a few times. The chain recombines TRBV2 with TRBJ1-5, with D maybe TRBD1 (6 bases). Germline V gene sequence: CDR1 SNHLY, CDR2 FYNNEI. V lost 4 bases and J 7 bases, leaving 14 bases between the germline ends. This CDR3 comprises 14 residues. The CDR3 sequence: CASSAQGSGQPQHF. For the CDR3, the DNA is TGTGCCAGCAGTGCACAGGGTTCGGGACAGCCCCAGCATTTT.

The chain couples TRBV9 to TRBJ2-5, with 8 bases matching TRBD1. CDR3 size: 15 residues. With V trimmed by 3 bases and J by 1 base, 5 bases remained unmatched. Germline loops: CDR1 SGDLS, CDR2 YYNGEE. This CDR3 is CASSATGDPQETQYF. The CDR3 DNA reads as TGTGCCAGCAGCGCGACAGGGGACCCCCAAGAGACCCAGTACTTC. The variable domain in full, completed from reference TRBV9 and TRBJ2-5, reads DSGVTQTPKHLITATGQRVTLRCSPRSGDLSVYWYQQSLDQGLQFLIQYYNGEERAKGNILERFSAQQFPDLHSELNLSSLELGDSALYFCASSATGDPQETQYFGPGTRLLVL.

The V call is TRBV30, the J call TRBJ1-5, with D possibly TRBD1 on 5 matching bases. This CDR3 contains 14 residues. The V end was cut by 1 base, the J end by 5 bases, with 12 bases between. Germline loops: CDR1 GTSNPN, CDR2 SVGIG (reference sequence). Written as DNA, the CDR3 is TGTGCCTGGAGTGGGGGGGGGATATATCAGCCCCAGCATTTT. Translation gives CAWSGGGIYQPQHF.

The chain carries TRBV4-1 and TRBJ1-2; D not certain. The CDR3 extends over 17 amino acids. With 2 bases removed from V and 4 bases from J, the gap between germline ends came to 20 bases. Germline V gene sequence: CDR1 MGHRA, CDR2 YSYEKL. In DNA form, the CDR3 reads TGCGCCAGCAGCCAACGAATGGGGAGGGCGTCGGGCTATGGCTACACCTTC. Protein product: CASSQRMGRASGYGYTF.

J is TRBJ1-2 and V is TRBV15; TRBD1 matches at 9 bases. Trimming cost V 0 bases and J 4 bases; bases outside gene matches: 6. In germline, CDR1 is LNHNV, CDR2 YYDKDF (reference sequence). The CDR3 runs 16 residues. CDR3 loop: CATSREALDRGYGYTF. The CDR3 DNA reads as TGTGCCACCAGCAGAGAAGCCCTGGACAGGGGCTATGGCTACACCTTC.

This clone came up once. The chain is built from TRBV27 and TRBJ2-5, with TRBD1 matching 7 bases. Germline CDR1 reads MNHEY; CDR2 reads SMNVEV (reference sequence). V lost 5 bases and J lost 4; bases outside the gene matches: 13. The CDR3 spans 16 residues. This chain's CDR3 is CASSPHRGRILETQYF. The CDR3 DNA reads TGTGCCAGCAGTCCCCACAGGGGTAGGATTCTAGAGACCCAGTACTTC.

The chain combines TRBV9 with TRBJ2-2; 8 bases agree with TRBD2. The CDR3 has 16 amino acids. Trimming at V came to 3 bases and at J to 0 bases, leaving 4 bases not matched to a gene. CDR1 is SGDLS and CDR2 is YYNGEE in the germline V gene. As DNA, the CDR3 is TGTGCCAGCAGCGCACTTAGCGGGGCGAACACCGGGGAGCTGTTTTTT. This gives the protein CASSALSGANTGELFF.

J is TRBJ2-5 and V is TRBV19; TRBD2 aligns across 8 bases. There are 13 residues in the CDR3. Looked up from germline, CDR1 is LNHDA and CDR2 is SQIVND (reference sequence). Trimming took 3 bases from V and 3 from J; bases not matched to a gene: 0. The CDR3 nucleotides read TGTGCCAGTAGTATGGGACTAGAAGAGACCCAGTACTTC. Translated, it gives CASSMGLEETQYF.

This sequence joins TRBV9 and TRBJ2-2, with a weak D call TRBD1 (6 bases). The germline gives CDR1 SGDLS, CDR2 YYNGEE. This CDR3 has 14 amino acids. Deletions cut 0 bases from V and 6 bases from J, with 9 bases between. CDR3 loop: CASSVVRGPGELFF. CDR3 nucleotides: TGTGCCAGCAGCGTAGTCAGGGGTCCCGGGGAGCTGTTTTTT.

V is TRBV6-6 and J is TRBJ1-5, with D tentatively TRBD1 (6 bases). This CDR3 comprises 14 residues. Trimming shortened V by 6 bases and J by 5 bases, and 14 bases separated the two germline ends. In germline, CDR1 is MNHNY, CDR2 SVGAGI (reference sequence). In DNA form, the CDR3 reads TGTGCCAGCAGACCAAGGACAGTATATCAGCCCCAGCATTTT. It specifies CASRPRTVYQPQHF.

CDR3 bases: TGTGCCAGCAGCCATGCTCGTGGGGCTAGCGCAAATTACAATGAGCAGTTCTTC. Its translation is CASSHARGASANYNEQFF. The chain carries TRBV4-2 and TRBJ2-1; weak D call: TRBD2 (6 bases). CDR3 length equals 18 residues. V gave up 3 bases and J gave up 4 bases, with 22 bases separating them. CDR1 and CDR2 (germline): LGHNA, YNFKEQ.